These 12 T cell receptor beta chains were sequenced from one sample in a study of blood T cell repertoires in COVID-19. The method was immunoSEQ multiplex PCR; TCRdb's version includes in-frame clones alone and lacks a portion of them. The table records about 320,000 clones, more than 90% of them present only once. Sequencing used PBMCs or T cells enriched from blood (not recorded which). Receptors originate from a woman aged 25 to 39 who had been exposed to COVID-19.

The V gene is TRBV11-2, the J gene TRBJ2-2, with 7 positions matching TRBD2. Germline V lookup: CDR1 SGHAT, CDR2 FQNNGV. The ends lost 1 base at V and 0 bases at J; junction bases unmatched: 2. This CDR3 contains 16 residues. The DNA of the CDR3 is TGTGCCAGCAGCTTAGGGCTAGCGGCGAACACCGGGGAGCTGTTTTTT. Translation gives CASSLGLAANTGELFF.

The chain recombines TRBV2 with TRBJ1-2, with D perhaps matching TRBD1 (5 bases). Per germline, CDR1 SNHLY and CDR2 FYNNEI. The CDR3 extends over 17 amino acids. Trimming took off 3 bases at V and 4 bases at J, with 21 bases between the two ends. CDR3 region: CASSETRGGVTAYGYTF. CDR3 nucleotide sequence: TGTGCCAGCAGTGAGACGCGCGGGGGGGTAACTGCCTATGGCTACACCTTC. Filled out from reference TRBV2 and TRBJ1-2, the complete variable domain reads EPEVTQTPSHQVTQMGQEVILRCVPISNHLYFYWYRQILGQKVEFLVSFYNNEISEKSEIFDDQFSVERPDGSNFTLKIRSTKLEDSAMYFCASSETRGGVTAYGYTFGSGTRLTVV.

J is TRBJ2-7 and V is TRBV5-1; TRBD1 might be the D (6 bases). Germline V gives CDR1 SGHRS, CDR2 YFSETQ. Between the trimmed V and J ends, which lost 0 bases and 3 bases, there was a span of 10 bases. The CDR3 has 14 amino acids. CDR3 DNA: TGCGCCAGCAGCTTGGATCGCAGGGGCTACGAGCAGTACTTC. This gives the protein CASSLDRRGYEQYF.

J is TRBJ2-2 and V is TRBV11-2; D uncertain. The CDR3 length is 13 residues. V lost 5 bases to trimming and J lost 1 base, with 5 bases between them. Germline CDR1 reads SGHAT; CDR2 reads FQNNGV. CDR3 nucleotide sequence: TGTGCCAGCAGCCAGGAGAACACCGGGGAGCTGTTTTTT. This codes for CASSQENTGELFF.

The J gene is TRBJ1-3, the V gene TRBV6-1, with a weak D call TRBD1 (5 bases). Trimming stripped 4 bases from V and 0 bases from J, with 16 bases between. This CDR3 region has 17 residues. The germline CDR1 and CDR2 sequences are MNHNS and SASEGT. CDR3 loop: CASSGPHGGTSGNTIYF. DNA of the CDR3: TGTGCCAGCAGTGGACCCCACGGGGGGACCTCTGGAAACACCATATATTTT.

The chain couples TRBV13 to TRBJ1-2; D gene ambiguous. The CDR3 runs 19 residues. Deletions cut 2 bases from V and 3 bases from J, with 25 bases between. Germline CDR1 and CDR2: PRHDT and FYEKMQ (reference sequence). The CDR3 protein is CASSLISRRIRWRDYGYTF. The CDR3 DNA sequence: TGTGCCAGCAGCTTAATTTCTCGAAGGATCAGGTGGCGGGACTATGGCTACACCTTC.

This sequence joins TRBV6-5 and TRBJ1-5; the D gene is possibly TRBD1 (5 bases). The germline CDR1 and CDR2 sequences are MNHEY and SVGAGI. The CDR3 totals 13 residues. The V and J ends lost 7 bases and 1 base respectively, with 8 bases between them. The CDR3 nucleotides are TGTGCCAGCACGGGGGGGAGCAATCAGCCCCAGCATTTT. Protein: CASTGGSNQPQHF.

The chain links TRBV2 to TRBJ1-5; no clear D gene. This CDR3 is built from 15 residues. Trimming stripped 6 bases from V and 2 bases from J, with 14 bases between. CDR1 and CDR2 (germline): SNHLY, FYNNEI. The CDR3 reads CASRLGVVGNQPQHF. CDR3 sequence (DNA): TGTGCCAGCAGACTCGGGGTAGTTGGCAATCAGCCCCAGCATTTT.

V and J are TRBV5-1 and TRBJ1-1, with a tentative D call TRBD1 (5 bases). The ends were cut back, 4 bases at V and 5 bases at J, with 12 bases in the middle. This CDR3 spans 13 amino acids. Per germline, CDR1 SGHRS and CDR2 YFSETQ. CDR3 coding DNA: TGCGCCAGCAGCCCCTTTCGGGGGACTGAAGCTTTCTTT. Translated, it gives CASSPFRGTEAFF.

The chain employs TRBV5-8 and TRBJ2-1, with TRBD1 identical over 9 bases. The length of the CDR3 is 15 residues. Unmatched junction bases numbered 4, after V lost 1 base and J lost 5 bases. Germline V gene lookup returns CDR1 SGHTS and CDR2 YDEGEE. This chain's CDR3 is CASSLHRDRDNEQFF. The CDR3 DNA is TGTGCCAGCAGCTTGCACCGGGACAGGGACAATGAGCAGTTCTTC.

The rearrangement links TRBV9 to TRBJ1-2; D is unresolved. Germline V gives CDR1 SGDLS, CDR2 YYNGEE. With 0 bases removed from V and 8 bases from J, the gap between germline ends came to 11 bases. The CDR3 has 13 residues. CDR3 DNA: TGTGCCAGCAGCGTAGCTACAGACGGCGGCTACACCTTC. Translation: CASSVATDGGYTF.

The chain uses TRBV11-2 and TRBJ1-1; TRBD1 agrees at 9 bases. The germline gives CDR1 SGHAT, CDR2 FQNNGV. CDR3 size: 14 residues. Trimming removed 5 bases from V and 1 base from J; junction bases left unmatched: 2. The CDR3 is CASSVGQGNTEAFF. The CDR3 DNA is TGTGCCAGCAGCGTGGGACAGGGGAACACTGAAGCTTTCTTT.